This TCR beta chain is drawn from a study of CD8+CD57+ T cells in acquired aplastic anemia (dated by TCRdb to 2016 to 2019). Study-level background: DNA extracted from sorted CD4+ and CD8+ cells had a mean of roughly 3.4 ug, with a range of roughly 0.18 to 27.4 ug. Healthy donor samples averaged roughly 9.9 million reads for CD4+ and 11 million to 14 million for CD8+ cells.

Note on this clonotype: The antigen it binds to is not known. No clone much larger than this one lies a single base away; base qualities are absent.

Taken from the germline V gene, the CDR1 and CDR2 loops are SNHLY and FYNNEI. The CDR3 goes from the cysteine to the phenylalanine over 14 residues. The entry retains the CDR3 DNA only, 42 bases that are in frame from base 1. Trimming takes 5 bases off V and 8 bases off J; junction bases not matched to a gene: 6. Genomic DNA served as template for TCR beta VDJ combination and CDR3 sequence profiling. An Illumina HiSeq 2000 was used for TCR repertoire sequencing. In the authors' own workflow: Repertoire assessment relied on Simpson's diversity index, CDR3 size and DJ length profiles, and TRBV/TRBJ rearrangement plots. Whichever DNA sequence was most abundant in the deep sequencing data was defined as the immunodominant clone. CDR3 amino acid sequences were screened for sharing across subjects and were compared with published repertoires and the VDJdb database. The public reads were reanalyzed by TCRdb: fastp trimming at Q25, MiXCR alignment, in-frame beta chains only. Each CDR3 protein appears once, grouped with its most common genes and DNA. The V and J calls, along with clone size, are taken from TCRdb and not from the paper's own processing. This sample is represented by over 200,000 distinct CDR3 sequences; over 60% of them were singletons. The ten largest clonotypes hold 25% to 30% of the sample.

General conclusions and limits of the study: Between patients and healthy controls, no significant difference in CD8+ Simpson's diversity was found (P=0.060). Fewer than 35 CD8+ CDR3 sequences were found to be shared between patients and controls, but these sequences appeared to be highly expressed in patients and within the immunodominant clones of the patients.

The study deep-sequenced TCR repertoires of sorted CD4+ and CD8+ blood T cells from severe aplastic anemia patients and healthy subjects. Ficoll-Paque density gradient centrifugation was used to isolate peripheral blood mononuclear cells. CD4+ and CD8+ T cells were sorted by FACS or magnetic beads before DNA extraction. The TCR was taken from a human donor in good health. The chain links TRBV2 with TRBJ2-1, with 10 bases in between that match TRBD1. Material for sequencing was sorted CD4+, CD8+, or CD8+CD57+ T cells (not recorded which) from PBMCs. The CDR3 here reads CASSIWDRGYEQFF. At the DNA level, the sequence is TGTGCCAGCAGTATATGGGACAGGGGTTATGAGCAGTTCTTC.